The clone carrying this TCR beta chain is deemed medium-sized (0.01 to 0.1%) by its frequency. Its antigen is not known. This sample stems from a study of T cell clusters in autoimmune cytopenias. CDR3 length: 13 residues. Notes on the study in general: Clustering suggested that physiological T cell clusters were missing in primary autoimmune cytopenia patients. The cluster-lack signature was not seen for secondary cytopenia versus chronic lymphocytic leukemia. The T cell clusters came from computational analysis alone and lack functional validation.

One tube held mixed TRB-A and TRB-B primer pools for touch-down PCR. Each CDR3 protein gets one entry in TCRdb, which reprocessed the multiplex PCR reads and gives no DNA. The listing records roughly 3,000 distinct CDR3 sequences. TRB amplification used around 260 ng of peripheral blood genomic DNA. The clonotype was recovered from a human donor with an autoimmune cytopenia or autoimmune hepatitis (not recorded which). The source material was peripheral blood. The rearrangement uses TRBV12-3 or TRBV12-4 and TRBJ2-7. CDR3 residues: CASSFGTSYEQYF.